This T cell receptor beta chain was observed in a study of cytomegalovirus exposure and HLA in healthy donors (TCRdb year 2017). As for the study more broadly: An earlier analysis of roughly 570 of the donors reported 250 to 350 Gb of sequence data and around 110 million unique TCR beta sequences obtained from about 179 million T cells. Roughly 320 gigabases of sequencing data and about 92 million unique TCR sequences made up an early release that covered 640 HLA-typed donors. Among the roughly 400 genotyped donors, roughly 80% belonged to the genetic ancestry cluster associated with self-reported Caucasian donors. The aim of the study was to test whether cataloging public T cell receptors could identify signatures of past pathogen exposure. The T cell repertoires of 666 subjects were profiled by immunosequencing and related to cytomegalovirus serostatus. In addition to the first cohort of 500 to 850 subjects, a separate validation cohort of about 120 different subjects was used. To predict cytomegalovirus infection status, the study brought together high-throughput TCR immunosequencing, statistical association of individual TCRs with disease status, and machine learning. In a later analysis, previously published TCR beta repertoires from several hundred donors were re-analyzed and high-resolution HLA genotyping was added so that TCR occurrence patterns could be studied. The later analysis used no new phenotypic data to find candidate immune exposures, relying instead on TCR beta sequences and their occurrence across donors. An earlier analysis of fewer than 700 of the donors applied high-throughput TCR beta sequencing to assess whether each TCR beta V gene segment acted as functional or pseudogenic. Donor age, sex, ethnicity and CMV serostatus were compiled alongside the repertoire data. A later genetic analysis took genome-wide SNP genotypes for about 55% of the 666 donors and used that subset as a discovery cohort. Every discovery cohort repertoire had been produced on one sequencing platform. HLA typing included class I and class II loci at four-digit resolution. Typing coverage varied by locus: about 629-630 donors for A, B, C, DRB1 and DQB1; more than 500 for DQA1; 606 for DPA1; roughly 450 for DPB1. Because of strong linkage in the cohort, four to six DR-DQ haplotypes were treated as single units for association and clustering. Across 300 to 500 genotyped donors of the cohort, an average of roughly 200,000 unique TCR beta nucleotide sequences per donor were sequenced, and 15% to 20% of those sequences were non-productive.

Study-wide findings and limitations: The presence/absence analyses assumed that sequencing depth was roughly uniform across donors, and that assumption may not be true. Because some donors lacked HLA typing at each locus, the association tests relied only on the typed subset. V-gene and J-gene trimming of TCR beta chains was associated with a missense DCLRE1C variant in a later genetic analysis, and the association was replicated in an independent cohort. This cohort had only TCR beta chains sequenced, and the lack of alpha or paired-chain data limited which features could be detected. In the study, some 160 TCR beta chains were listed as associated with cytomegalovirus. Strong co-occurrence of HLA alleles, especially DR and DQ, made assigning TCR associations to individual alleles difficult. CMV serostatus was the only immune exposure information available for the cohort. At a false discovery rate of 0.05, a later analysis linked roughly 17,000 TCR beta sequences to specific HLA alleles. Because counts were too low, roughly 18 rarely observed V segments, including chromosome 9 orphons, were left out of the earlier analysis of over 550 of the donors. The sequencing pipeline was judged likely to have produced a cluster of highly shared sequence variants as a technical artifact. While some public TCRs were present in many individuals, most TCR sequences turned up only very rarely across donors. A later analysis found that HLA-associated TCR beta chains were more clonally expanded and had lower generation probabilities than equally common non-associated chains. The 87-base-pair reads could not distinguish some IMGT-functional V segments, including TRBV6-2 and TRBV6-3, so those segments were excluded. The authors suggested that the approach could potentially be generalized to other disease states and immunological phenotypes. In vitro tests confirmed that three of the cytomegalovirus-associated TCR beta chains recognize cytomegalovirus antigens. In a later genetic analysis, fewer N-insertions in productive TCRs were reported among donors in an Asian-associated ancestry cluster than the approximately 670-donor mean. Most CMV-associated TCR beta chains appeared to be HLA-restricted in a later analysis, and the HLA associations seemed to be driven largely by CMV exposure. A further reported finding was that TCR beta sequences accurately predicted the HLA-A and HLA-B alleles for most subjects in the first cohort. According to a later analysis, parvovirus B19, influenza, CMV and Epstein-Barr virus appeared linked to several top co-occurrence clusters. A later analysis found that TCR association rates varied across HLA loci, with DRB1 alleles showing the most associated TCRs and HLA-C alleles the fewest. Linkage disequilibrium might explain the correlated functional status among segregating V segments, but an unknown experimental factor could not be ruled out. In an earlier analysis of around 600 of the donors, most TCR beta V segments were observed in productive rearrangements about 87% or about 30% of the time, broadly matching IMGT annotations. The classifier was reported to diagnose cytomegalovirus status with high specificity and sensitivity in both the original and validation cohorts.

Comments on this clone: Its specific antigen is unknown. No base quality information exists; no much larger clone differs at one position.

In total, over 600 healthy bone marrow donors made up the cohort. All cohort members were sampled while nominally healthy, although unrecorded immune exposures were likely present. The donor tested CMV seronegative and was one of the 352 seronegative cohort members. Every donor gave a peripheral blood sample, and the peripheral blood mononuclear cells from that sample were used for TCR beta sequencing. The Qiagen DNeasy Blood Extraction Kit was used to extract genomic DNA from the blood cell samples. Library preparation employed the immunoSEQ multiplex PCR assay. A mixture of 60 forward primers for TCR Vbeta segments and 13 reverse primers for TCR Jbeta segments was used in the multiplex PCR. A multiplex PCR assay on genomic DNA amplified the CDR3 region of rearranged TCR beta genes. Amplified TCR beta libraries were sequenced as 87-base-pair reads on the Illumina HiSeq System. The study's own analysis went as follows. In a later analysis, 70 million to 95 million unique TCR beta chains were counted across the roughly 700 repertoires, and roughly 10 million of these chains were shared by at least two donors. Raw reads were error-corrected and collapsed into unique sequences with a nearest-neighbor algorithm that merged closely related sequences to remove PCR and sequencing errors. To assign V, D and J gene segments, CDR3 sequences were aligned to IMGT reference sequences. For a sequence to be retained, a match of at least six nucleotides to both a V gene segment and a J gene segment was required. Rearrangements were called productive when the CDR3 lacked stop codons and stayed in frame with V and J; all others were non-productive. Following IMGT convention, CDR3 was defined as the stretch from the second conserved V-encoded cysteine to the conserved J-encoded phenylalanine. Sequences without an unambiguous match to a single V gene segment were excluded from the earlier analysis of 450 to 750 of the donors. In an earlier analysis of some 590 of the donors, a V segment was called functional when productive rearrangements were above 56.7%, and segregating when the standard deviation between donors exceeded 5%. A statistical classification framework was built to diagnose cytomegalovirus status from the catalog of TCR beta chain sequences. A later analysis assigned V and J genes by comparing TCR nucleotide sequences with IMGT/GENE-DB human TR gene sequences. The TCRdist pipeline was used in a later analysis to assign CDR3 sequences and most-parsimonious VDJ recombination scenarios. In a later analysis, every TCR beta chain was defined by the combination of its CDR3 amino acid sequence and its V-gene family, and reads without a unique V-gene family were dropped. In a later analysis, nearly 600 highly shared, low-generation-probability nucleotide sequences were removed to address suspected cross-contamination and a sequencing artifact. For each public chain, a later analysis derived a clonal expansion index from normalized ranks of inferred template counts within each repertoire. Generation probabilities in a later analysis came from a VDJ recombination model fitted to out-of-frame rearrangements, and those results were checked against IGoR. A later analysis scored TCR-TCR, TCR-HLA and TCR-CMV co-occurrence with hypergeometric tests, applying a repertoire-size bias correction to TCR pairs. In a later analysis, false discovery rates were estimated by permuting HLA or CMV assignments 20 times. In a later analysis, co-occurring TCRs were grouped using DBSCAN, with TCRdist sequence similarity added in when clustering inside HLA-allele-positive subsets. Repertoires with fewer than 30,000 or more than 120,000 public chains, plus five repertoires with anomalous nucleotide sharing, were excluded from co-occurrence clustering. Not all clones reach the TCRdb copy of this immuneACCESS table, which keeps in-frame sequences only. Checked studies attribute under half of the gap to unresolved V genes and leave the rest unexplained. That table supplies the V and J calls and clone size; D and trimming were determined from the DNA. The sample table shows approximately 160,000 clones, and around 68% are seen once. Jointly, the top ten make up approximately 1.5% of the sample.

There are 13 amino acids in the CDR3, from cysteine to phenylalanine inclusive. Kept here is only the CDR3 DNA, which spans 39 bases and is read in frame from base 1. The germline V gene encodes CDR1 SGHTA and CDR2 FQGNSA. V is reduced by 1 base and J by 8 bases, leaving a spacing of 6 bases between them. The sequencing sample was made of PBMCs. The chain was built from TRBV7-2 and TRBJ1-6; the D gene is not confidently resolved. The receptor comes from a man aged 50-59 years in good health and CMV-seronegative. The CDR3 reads CASSLEEYSPLHF. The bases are TGTGCCAGCAGCTTAGAAGAGTATTCACCCCTCCACTTT.